This T cell receptor beta chain was found in a study of blood T cell repertoires in COVID-19. Data came from immunoSEQ multiplex PCR; TCRdb stores just in-frame clones and leaves some out. Here the sample spans roughly 120,000 clones, around 74% being singletons. The germline CDR1 and CDR2 sequences are MNHEY and SVGAGI. The CDR3 is 14 amino acids. Trimming shortened V by 6 bases and J by 1 base, and 12 bases separated the two germline ends. The chain links TRBV6-5 to TRBJ1-2, with D perhaps matching TRBD1 (5 bases). The receptor was isolated from a man at least 80 years old with COVID-19, enrolled during active disease. The sample was peripheral blood. The CDR3 sequence is CASSRNRNNYGYTF. CDR3 DNA: TGTGCCAGCAGCCGCAACAGGAATAACTATGGCTACACCTTC.